This entry lists 12 T cell receptor beta chains sequenced from one sample in a study of cytotoxic CD8 clonotypes in ibrutinib-treated CLL. The method was immunoSEQ multiplex PCR; TCRdb's version includes in-frame clones alone and lacks a portion of them. This table has about 300,000 clones, about 61% appearing once. Specimen: PBMCs, collected after 36 months of ibrutinib treatment. The source is a human donor with chronic lymphocytic leukemia.

The V call is TRBV5-6, the J call TRBJ2-7; D is possibly TRBD2 (5 bases). This CDR3 is built from 14 residues. The germline CDR1 and CDR2 sequences are SGHDT and YYEEEE. V was clipped by 3 bases and J by 3 bases, with 13 bases between them. In DNA, the CDR3 is TGTGCCAGCAGCTATACCGGGGTGAACTACGAGCAGTACTTC. Translation gives CASSYTGVNYEQYF. The full variable domain, its missing parts supplied by reference TRBV5-6 and TRBJ2-7, is DAGVTQSPTHLIKTRGQQVTLRCSPKSGHDTVSWYQQALGQGPQFIFQYYEEEERQRGNFPDRFSGHQFPNYSSELNVNALLLGDSALYLCASSYTGVNYEQYFGPGTRLTVT.

The sample holds a few counts of this clone. Other DNA sequences in the sample encode the same CDR3. This chain connects TRBV28 to TRBJ2-7; 10 nucleotides align to TRBD1. V lost 5 bases to trimming and J lost 2 bases; unmatched junction nucleotides: 3. The CDR3 extends over 14 amino acids. CDR1 and CDR2 (germline): MDHEN, SYDVKM. The CDR3 sequence is CASSPGTGAYEQYF. As DNA, the CDR3 is TGTGCCAGCAGTCCCGGGACAGGGGCCTACGAGCAGTACTTC.

This chain joins TRBV7-2 and TRBJ2-7, with D unresolved. CDR3 length: 16 residues. V shed 0 bases and J shed 0 bases, with 12 bases lying between them. Germline V gene data show CDR1 as SGHTA and CDR2 as FQGNSA. Written as DNA, the CDR3 is TGTGCCAGCAGCTTAGCGCTTGGCGGCGACTCCTACGAGCAGTACTTC. As protein: CASSLALGGDSYEQYF. Complete variable domain (other parts from reference TRBV7-2 and TRBJ2-7): GAGVSQSPSNKVTEKGKDVELRCDPISGHTALYWYRQSLGQGLEFLIYFQGNSAPDKSGLPSDRFSAERTGGSVSTLTIQRTQQEDSAVYLCASSLALGGDSYEQYFGPGTRLTVT.

The genes are TRBV5-4 and TRBJ2-7; D is uncertain. The germline V gene has CDR1 SGHNT and CDR2 YYREEE (reference sequence). This CDR3 is 15 amino acids long. V was pared by 4 bases and J by 3 bases, with 17 bases between. The DNA for the CDR3 is TGTGCCAGCAGCCCGACACGGCGAACACACTACGAGCAGTACTTC. Protein product: CASSPTRRTHYEQYF.

The chain employs TRBV5-1 and TRBJ1-6, with 9 bases that match TRBD1. V trimming: 2 bases; J trimming: 10 bases; junction bases outside the gene matches: 7. Germline CDR1 reads SGHRS; CDR2 reads YFSETQ. The CDR3 consists of 15 residues. In nucleotides, the CDR3 is TGCGCCAGCAGCTTAAGGACAGGGGACGACTCACCCCTCCACTTT. It translates to CASSLRTGDDSPLHF. Drawing the rest from reference TRBV5-1 and TRBJ1-6, the complete variable domain is KAGVTQTPRYLIKTRGQQVTLSCSPISGHRSVSWYQQTPGQGLQFLFEYFSETQRNKGNFPGRFSGRQFSNSRSEMNVSTLELGDSALYLCASSLRTGDDSPLHFGNGTRLTVT.

This chain connects TRBV6-1 to TRBJ2-1; D unclear. In germline, CDR1 is MNHNS, CDR2 SASEGT. This CDR3 region has 13 residues. The V and J ends lost 1 base and 8 bases respectively, with 9 bases between them. CDR3 DNA: TGTGCCAGCAGTGAAGTCGGTCGGGATGAGCAGTTCTTC. Protein: CASSEVGRDEQFF.

V is TRBV9 and J is TRBJ1-1, with 9 bases lining up with TRBD1. V lost 4 bases to trimming and J lost 1 base; unmatched junction nucleotides: 8. Germline CDR1 and CDR2: SGDLS and YYNGEE. The CDR3 is made up of 16 amino acids. CDR3 region: CASSTHLGQGNTEAFF. Written as DNA, the CDR3 is TGTGCCAGCAGCACCCATTTGGGACAGGGGAACACTGAAGCTTTCTTT.

The gene calls are TRBV20-1 and TRBJ2-3; D is undetermined. The V and J ends lost 0 bases and 13 bases respectively, with 8 bases between them. Germline V lookup: CDR1 DFQATT, CDR2 SNEGSKA (reference sequence). CDR3 length: 10 residues. CDR3 sequence: CSARDGREYF. CDR3 coding DNA: TGCAGTGCTAGAGACGGAAGGGAGTATTTT.

The chain employs TRBV2 and TRBJ2-1; 8 nucleotides match TRBD1. The CDR3 runs 13 residues. Germline lookup yields CDR1 SNHLY and CDR2 FYNNEI. The V segment lost 5 bases and the J segment 7 bases; nucleotides outside the gene matches: 4. CDR3 sequence: CASSKGQGNEQFF. The CDR3 nucleotides read TGTGCCAGCAGTAAAGGACAGGGAAATGAGCAGTTCTTC.

V usage is TRBV28 and J usage is TRBJ2-7, with TRBD2 matching over 11 bases. CDR1 is MDHEN, CDR2 SYDVKM, per germline. This CDR3 is built from 15 residues. J gave up 4 bases and V 1 base, and 3 bases lay outside the gene matches. The CDR3 DNA is TGTGCCAGCAGTTTATTAACTAGCGGGAGATACGAGCAGTACTTC. It translates to CASSLLTSGRYEQYF. Filled out from reference TRBV28 and TRBJ2-7, the complete variable domain reads DVKVTQSSRYLVKRTGEKVFLECVQDMDHENMFWYRQDPGLGLRLIYFSYDVKMKEKGDIPEGYSVSREKKERFSLILESASTNQTSMYLCASSLLTSGRYEQYFGPGTRLTVT.

This clone appeared a few times. CDR3 loop: CASSWRESDQPQHF. The CDR3 bases are TGTGCCAGCAGTTGGAGGGAATCGGATCAGCCCCAGCATTTT. The V and J genes are TRBV2 and TRBJ1-5; unclear D gene. Germline lookup yields CDR1 SNHLY and CDR2 FYNNEI. With 5 bases removed from V and 5 bases from J, the gap between germline ends came to 13 bases. This CDR3 region has 14 residues. Full variable domain (rest looked up from reference TRBV2 and TRBJ1-5): EPEVTQTPSHQVTQMGQEVILRCVPISNHLYFYWYRQILGQKVEFLVSFYNNEISEKSEIFDDQFSVERPDGSNFTLKIRSTKLEDSAMYFCASSWRESDQPQHFGDGTRLSIL.

This clone has only a few counts. The chain joins TRBV6-6 to TRBJ1-5; TRBD1 agrees at 7 bases. CDR1 and CDR2 from the germline V gene are MNHNY and SVGAGI (reference sequence). Trimming at V came to 0 bases and at J to 4 bases, leaving 6 bases not matched to a gene. The CDR3 is made up of 16 amino acids. The chain's CDR3 is CASSYSMGQFNQPQHF. In DNA, the CDR3 is TGTGCCAGCAGTTACTCGATGGGACAGTTTAATCAGCCCCAGCATTTT.